The clone carrying this TCR beta chain has at least ten counts. Its antigen is unknown. This sample stems from a study of response to subunit inactivated influenza vaccine. Study results and caveats: Authors suggested few new T cells are recruited by each seasonal influenza vaccination.

From the RT-PCR reads, TCRdb called clonotypes with MiXCR, one entry per CDR3 protein. The table lists over 750,000 distinct CDR3 sequences, less than 25% of them singletons, with roughly a tenth in the top ten. Trimming left V 3 bases short and J 0 bases short, with 15 bases between. The CDR3 spans 17 residues. The specimen was PBMCs from blood, collected roughly 5 days after vaccination. The source of this sequence is a man aged 50 to 59 who received an inactivated influenza vaccine. The rearrangement uses TRBV12-3 or TRBV12-4 and TRBJ1-3; possibly TRBD1 for D (5 bases). The CDR3 DNA reads TGTGCCAGCAGTTTTGGGAGGGGACGCCGCTCTGGAAACACCATATATTTT. Translation gives CASSFGRGRRSGNTIYF.